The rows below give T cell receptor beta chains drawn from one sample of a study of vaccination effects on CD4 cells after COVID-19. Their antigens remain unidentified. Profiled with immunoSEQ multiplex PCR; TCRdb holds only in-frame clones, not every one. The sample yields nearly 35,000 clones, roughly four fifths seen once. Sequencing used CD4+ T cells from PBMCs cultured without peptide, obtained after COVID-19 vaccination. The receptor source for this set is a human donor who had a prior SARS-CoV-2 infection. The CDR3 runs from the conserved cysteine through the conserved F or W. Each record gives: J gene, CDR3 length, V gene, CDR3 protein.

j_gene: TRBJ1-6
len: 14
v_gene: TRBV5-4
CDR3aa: CASSLSQGRSPLHF

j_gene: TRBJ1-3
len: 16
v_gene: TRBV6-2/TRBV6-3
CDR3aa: CASSYNYGTRGNTIYF

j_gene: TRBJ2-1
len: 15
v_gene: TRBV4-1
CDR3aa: CASSQLGLIYNEQFF

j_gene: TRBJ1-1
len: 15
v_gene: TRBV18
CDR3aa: CASSKTQGVDTEAFF

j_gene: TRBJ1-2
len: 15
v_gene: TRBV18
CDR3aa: CASSPTETRGIGYTF

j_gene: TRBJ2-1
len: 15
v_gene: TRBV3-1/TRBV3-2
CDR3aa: CASSLNWGDSNEQFF

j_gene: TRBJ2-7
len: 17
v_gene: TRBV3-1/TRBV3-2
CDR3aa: CASSQAVYLGQYYEQYF

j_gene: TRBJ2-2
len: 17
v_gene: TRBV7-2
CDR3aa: CASSQQFGWGAAGELFF

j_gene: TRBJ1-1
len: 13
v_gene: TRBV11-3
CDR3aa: CASSFTRTSEAFF

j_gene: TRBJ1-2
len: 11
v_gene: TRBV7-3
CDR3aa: CASSSTEGYTF